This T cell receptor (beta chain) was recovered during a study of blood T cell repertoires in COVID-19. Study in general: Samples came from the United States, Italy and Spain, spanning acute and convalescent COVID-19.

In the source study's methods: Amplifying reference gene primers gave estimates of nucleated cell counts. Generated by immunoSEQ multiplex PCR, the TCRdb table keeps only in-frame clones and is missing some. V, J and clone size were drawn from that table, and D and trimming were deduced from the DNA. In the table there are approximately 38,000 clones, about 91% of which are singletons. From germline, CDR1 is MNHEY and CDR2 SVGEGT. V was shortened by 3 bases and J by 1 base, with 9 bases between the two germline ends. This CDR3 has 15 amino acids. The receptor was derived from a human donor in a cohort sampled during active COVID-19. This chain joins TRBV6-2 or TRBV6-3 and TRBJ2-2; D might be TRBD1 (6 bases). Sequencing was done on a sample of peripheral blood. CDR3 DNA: TGTGCCAGCAGTTATCAAGGGGGGAACACCGGGGAGCTGTTTTTT. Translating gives CASSYQGGNTGELFF.